The 5 T cell receptor beta chains given below trace back to one sample, sequenced in a study of blood T cell repertoires in COVID-19. The table came from immunoSEQ multiplex PCR; TCRdb's copy has only in-frame clones and leaves some out. This table has approximately 80,000 clones, less than 95% appearing once. Material for sequencing was peripheral blood. Source of these receptors: a woman between 45 and 60 years old in a cohort sampled during active COVID-19.

Only a few counts were recorded for this clone. The chain employs TRBV7-9 and TRBJ1-1; D not certain. The CDR3 contains 15 residues. Germline CDR1 SEHNR, CDR2 FQNEAQ (reference sequence). Trimming removed 5 bases at V and 1 base at J, with 14 bases between. CDR3: CASSRLAWPNTEAFF. The CDR3, as DNA: TGTGCCAGCAGCCGTCTTGCATGGCCGAACACTGAAGCTTTCTTT.

This sequence joins TRBV24-1 and TRBJ1-4; D call uncertain. CDR1 and CDR2 (germline): KGHDR, SFDVKD. The V end lost 2 bases, the J end lost 3 bases, and 6 bases lay between the germline ends. This CDR3 comprises 14 residues. The CDR3 DNA follows: TGTGCCACCAGTGATTCAGAGGCTAATGAAAAACTGTTTTTT. It translates to CATSDSEANEKLFF.

DNA for the CDR3: TGTGCCAGCAGTCCCCGGACAGGGGCCCAGCCCCAGCATTTT. Protein product: CASSPRTGAQPQHF. The chain joins TRBV27 to TRBJ1-5; 9 bases map to TRBD1. The trim removed 5 bases at V and 7 bases at J, leaving 6 bases unmatched. Germline V CDR1 and CDR2: MNHEY, SMNVEV (reference sequence). CDR3 length: 14 amino acids.

V usage is TRBV5-1 and J usage is TRBJ1-1, with D possibly TRBD1 on 6 matching bases. The germline V gene encodes CDR1 SGHRS and CDR2 YFSETQ. CDR3 length equals 14 residues. Deletions cut 0 bases from V and 6 bases from J, with 12 bases between. The CDR3 coding sequence is TGCGCCAGCAGCTTGGGACAGGATTTCTCTGAAGCTTTCTTT. This sequence encodes CASSLGQDFSEAFF.

The chain employs TRBV28 and TRBJ1-1; 8 nucleotides line up with TRBD1. The germline V gene has CDR1 MDHEN and CDR2 SYDVKM. The CDR3 sequence is 14 residues long. J lost 4 bases, V lost 6 bases, and 7 bases had no gene match. In DNA form, the CDR3 reads TGTGCCAGCAGAAATCAGGGGGCGGGCACTGAAGCTTTCTTT. Its protein is CASRNQGAGTEAFF.